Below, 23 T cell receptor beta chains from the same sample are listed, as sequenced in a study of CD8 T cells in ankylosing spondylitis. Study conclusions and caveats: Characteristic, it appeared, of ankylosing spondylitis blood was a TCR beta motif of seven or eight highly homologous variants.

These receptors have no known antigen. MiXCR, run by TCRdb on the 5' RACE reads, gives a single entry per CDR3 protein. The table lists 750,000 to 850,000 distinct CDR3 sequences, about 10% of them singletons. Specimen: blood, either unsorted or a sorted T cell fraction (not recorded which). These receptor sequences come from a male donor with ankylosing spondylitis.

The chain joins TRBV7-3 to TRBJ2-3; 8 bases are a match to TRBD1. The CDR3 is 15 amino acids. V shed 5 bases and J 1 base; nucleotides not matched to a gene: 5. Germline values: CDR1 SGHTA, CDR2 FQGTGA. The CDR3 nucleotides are TGTGCCAGCAGCCGGGACAGGTTAGGCACAGATACGCAGTATTTT. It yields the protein CASSRDRLGTDTQYF.

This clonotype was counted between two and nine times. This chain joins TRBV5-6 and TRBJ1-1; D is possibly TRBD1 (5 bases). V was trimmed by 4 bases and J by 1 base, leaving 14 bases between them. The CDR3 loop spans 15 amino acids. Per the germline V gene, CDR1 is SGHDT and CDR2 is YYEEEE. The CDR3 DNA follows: TGTGCCAGCAGCCCGCCCGTTGGACAGAACACTGAAGCTTTCTTT. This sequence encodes CASSPPVGQNTEAFF.

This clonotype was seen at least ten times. CDR3 bases: TGTGCCAGCAGCTCCCTGACAGGATCCCCCACAGATACGCAGTATTTT. It translates to CASSSLTGSPTDTQYF. The gene calls are TRBV5-5 and TRBJ2-3, with D tentatively TRBD1 (6 bases). Trimming shortened V by 3 bases and J by 2 bases, and 16 bases separated the two germline ends. The germline gives CDR1 SGHKS, CDR2 YYEKEE (reference sequence). The CDR3 is made up of 16 amino acids.

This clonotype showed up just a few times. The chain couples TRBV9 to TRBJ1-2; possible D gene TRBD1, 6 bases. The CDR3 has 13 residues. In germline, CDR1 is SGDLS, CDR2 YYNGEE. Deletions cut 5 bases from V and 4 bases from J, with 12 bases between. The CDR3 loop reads CASRRDTAYGYTF. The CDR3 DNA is TGTGCCAGCAGACGGGACACCGCCTATGGCTACACCTTC.

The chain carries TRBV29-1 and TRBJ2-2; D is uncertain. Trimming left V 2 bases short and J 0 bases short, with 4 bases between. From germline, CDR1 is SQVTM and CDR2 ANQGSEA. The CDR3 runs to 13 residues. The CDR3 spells CSVENANTGELFF. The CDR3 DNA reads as TGCAGCGTTGAAAATGCGAACACCGGGGAGCTGTTTTTT.

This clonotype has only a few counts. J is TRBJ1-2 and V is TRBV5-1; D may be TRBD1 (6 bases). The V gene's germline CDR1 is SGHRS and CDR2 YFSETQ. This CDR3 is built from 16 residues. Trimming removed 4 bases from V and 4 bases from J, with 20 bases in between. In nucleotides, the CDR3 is TGCGCCAGCAGCAGGAACAGGGACCCCACAATCTATGGCTACACCTTC. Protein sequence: CASSRNRDPTIYGYTF.

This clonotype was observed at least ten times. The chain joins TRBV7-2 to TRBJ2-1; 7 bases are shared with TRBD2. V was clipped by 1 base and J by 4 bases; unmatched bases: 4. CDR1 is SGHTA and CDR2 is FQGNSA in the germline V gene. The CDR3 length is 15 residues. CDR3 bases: TGTGCCAGCAGCTTAGTAAGCGGGGCTTACAATGAGCAGTTCTTC. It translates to CASSLVSGAYNEQFF.

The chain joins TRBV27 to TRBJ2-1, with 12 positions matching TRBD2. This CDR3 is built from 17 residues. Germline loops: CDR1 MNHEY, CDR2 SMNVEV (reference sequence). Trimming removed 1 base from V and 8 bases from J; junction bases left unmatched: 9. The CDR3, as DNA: TGTGCCAGCAGTTTATGGTCCGGGACTAGCGGGCGAGATGAGCAGTTCTTC. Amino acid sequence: CASSLWSGTSGRDEQFF.

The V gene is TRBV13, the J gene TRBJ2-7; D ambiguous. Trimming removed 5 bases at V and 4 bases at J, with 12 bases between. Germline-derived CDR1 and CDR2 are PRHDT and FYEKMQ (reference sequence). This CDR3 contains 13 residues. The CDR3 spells CASSLQIMYEQYF. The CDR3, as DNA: TGTGCCAGCAGCCTGCAGATAATGTACGAGCAGTACTTC. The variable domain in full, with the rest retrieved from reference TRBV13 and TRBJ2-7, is AAGVIQSPRHLIKEKRETATLKCYPIPRHDTVYWYQQGPGQDPQFLISFYEKMQSDKGSIPDRFSAQQFSDYHSELNMSSLELGDSALYFCASSLQIMYEQYFGPGTRLTVT.

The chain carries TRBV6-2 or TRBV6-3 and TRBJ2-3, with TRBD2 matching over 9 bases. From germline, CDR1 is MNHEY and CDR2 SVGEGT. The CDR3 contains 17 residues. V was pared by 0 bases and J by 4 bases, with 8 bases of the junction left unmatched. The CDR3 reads CASSYSWLQREADTQYF. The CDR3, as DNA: TGTGCCAGCAGTTACTCGTGGCTCCAGCGGGAGGCAGATACGCAGTATTTT.

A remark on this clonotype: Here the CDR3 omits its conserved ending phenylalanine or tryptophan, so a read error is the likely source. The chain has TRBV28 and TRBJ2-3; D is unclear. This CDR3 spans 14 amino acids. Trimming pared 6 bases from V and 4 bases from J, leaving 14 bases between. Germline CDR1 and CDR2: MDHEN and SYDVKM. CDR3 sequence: CASSRLLRADTQYL. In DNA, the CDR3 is TGTGCCAGCAGCCGTCTCTTAAGGGCAGATACGCAGTATCTT.

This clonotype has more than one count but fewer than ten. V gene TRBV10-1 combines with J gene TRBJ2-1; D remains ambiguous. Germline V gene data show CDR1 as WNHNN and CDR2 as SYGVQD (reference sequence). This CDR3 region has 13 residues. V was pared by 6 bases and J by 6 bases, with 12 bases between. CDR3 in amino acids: CASRAPSSNEQFF. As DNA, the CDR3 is TGCGCCAGCAGGGCCCCCTCAAGCAATGAGCAGTTCTTC.

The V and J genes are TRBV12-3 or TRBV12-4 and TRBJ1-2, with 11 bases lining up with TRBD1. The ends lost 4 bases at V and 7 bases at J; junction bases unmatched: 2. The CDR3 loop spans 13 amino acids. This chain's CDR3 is CASSWTGGGGYTF. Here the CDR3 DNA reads TGTGCCAGCAGTTGGACAGGGGGCGGTGGCTACACCTTC.

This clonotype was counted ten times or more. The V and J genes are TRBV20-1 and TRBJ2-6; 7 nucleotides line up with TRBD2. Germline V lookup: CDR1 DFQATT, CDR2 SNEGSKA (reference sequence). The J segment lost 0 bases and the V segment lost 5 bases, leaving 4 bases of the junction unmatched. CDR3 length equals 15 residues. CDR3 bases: TGCAGTGCTCGGACTAGTCTCTCTGGGGCCAACGTCCTGACTTTC. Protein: CSARTSLSGANVLTF.

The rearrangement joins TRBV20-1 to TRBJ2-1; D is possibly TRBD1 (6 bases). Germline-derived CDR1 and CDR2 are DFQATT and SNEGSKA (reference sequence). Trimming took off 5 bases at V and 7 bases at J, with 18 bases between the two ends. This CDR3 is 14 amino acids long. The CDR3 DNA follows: TGCAGTGCTGATGCACAGGGCGTAGGGAATGAGCAGTTCTTC. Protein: CSADAQGVGNEQFF.

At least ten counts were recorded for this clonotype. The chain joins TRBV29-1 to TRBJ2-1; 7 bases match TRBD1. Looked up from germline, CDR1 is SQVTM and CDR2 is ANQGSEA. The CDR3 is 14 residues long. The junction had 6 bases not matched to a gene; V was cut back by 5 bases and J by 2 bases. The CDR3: CSVLSGQTYNEQFF. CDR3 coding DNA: TGCAGCGTTCTCTCGGGACAGACCTACAATGAGCAGTTCTTC.

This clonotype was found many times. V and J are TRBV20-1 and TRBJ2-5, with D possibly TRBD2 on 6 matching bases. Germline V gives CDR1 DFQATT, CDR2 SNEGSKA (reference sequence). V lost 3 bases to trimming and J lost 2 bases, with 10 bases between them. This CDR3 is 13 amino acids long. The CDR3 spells CSARRGRQETQYF. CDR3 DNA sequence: TGCAGTGCTAGGAGAGGGAGGCAAGAGACCCAGTACTTC.

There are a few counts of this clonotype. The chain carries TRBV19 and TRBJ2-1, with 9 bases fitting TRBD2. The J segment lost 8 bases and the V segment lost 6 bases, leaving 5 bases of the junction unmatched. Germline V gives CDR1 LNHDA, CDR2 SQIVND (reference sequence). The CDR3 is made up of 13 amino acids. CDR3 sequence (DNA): TGTGCCAGTAGGACTAGCGGAGGTCATGAGCAGTTCTTC. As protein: CASRTSGGHEQFF.

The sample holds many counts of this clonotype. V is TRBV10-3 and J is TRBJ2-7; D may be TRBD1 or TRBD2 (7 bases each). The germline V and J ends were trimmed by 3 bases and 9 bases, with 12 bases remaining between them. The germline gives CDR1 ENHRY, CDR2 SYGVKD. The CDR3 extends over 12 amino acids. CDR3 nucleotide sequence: TGTGCCATCAGTGACAGCGGGACAGTGCAGTACTTC. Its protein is CAISDSGTVQYF.

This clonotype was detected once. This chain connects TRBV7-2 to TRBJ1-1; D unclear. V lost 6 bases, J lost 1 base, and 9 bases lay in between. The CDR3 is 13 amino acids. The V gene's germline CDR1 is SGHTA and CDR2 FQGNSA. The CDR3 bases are TGTGCCAGCAGACTGTCTCCGAACACTGAAGCTTTCTTT. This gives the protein CASRLSPNTEAFF.

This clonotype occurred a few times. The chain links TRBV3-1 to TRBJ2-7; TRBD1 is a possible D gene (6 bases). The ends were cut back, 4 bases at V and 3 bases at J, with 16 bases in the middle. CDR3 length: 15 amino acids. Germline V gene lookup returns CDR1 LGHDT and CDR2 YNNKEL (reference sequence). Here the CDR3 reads CASSLQQGFGYEQYF. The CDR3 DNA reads TGTGCCAGCAGCCTTCAACAGGGATTCGGCTACGAGCAGTACTTC.

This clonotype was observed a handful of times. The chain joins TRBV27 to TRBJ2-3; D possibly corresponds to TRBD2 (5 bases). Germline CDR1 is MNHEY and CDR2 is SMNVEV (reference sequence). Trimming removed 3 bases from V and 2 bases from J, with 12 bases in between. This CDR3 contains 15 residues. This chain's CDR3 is CASSFKADYTDTQYF. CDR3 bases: TGTGCCAGCAGTTTCAAAGCGGATTACACAGATACGCAGTATTTT.

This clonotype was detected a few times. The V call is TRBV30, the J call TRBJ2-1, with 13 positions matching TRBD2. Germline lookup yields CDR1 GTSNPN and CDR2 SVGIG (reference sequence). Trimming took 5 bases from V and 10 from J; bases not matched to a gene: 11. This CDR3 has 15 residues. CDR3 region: CAWGTGTSGIGEQFF. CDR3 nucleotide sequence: TGTGCCTGGGGGACCGGGACTAGCGGGATAGGCGAGCAGTTCTTC.